This TCR beta chain was identified during a study of T cell responses to AZD1222 COVID-19 vaccine. TCRdb keeps only in-frame clones here, not all; method: immunoSEQ multiplex PCR. Of 200,000 or so clones detected, almost 95% appear once; the ten largest clones hold 9.2%. Trimming removed 7 bases from V and 4 bases from J; junction bases left unmatched: 5. Germline-derived CDR1 and CDR2 are MNHEY and SMNVEV (reference sequence). This CDR3 spans 14 amino acids. This specimen was peripheral blood, taken on day 0 of AZD1222 vaccination. This sequence was found in an adult in good health. The genes are TRBV27 and TRBJ2-1; 9 bases are a match to TRBD2. The CDR3 nucleotides read TGTGCCAGCACAGTAGCGGGAGCTTACAATGAGCAGTTCTTC. This codes for CASTVAGAYNEQFF.